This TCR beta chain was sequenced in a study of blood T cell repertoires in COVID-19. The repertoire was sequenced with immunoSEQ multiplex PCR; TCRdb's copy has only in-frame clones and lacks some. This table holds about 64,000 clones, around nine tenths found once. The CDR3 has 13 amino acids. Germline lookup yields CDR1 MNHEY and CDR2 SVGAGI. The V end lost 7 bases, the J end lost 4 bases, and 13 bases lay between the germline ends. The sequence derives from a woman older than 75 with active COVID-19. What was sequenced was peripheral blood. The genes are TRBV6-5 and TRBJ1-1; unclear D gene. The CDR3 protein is CASTHTAGTEAFF. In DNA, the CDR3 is TGTGCCAGCACCCACACAGCGGGCACTGAAGCTTTCTTT.